Below are 14 T cell receptor beta chains sequenced from a single sample in a study of the immune and genomic landscape of osteosarcoma. The method was immunoSEQ multiplex PCR; TCRdb's version includes in-frame clones alone and lacks a portion of them. This sample yields roughly 6,000 clones, of which about two thirds are seen a single time; 14% to 15% belongs to the top ten. Primary, local recurrence and metastasis osteosarcoma tumors were taken after treatment from poor-prognosis patients. Sequenced material: osteosarcoma tumor tissue from the lung. The receptors originated from a human donor with osteosarcoma.

In its sample, this clone was seen a few times. V gene TRBV15 combines with J gene TRBJ1-4; D gene unclear. This CDR3 region has 13 residues. Trimming removed 4 bases at V and 8 bases at J, with 11 bases between. From germline, CDR1 is LNHNV and CDR2 YYDKDF (reference sequence). The CDR3 loop reads CATSNGLGEKLFF. CDR3 in DNA: TGTGCCACCAGCAACGGACTCGGAGAAAAACTGTTTTTT.

The rearrangement joins TRBV7-9 to TRBJ2-2; D uncertain. V shed 7 bases and J shed 1 base, with 16 bases lying between them. This CDR3 spans 16 amino acids. Germline V gene lookup returns CDR1 SEHNR and CDR2 FQNEAQ (reference sequence). The CDR3 DNA reads TGTGCCAGCACCCTTTTTCTTATGCAGAACACCGGGGAGCTGTTTTTT. Translating it yields CASTLFLMQNTGELFF.

This chain connects TRBV4-1 to TRBJ2-7; 8 bases are shared with TRBD1. The CDR3 covers 16 residues. Germline V gene lookup returns CDR1 MGHRA and CDR2 YSYEKL. Germline trimming cut 0 bases from V and 5 bases from J; bases unmatched to any gene: 9. CDR3 in DNA: TGCGCCAGCAGCCAAGAGAGGACAGGGAATGAACACGAGCAGTACTTC. Protein sequence: CASSQERTGNEHEQYF.

The chain couples TRBV25-1 to TRBJ2-7, with TRBD2 matching 7 bases. V lost 6 bases to trimming and J lost 3 bases; unmatched junction nucleotides: 2. Germline-derived CDR1 and CDR2 are MGHDK and SYGVNS. This CDR3 is 12 amino acids long. CDR3 bases: TGTGCCAGCAGGGGCGGGGGCTACGAGCAGTACTTC. It encodes CASRGGGYEQYF.

The V call is TRBV5-1, the J call TRBJ2-1, with 13 bases fitting TRBD2. V was pared by 1 base and J by 8 bases, with 6 bases of the junction left unmatched. The V gene's germline CDR1 is SGHRS and CDR2 YFSETQ. The CDR3 totals 16 residues. CDR3 residues: CASSLIGTSGIDEQFF. Here the CDR3 DNA reads TGCGCCAGCAGCTTGATAGGGACTAGCGGGATCGATGAGCAGTTCTTC.

The chain couples TRBV27 to TRBJ1-1; unclear D gene. This CDR3 region has 14 residues. CDR1 is MNHEY and CDR2 is SMNVEV in the germline V gene (reference sequence). The germline V and J ends were trimmed by 6 bases and 0 bases, with 11 bases remaining between them. CDR3: CASSSGLMNTEAFF. DNA for the CDR3: TGTGCCAGCAGCTCGGGTCTCATGAACACTGAAGCTTTCTTT.

Written as DNA, the CDR3 is TGCGCCAGCAGCCATGGAGATGGCTACACCTTC. This codes for CASSHGDGYTF. This chain joins TRBV4-1 and TRBJ1-2; no definite D call. The CDR3 totals 11 residues. Trimming shortened V by 3 bases and J by 6 bases, and 5 bases separated the two germline ends. Looked up from germline, CDR1 is MGHRA and CDR2 is YSYEKL.

The chain combines TRBV4-3 with TRBJ1-4; possible D gene TRBD1, 5 bases. The CDR3 is 16 amino acids. Trimming took off 1 base at V and 2 bases at J, with 11 bases between the two ends. Germline CDR1 LGHNA, CDR2 YSLEER. The CDR3 reads CASSQGRGTTNEKLFF. The CDR3 DNA reads TGCGCCAGCAGCCAAGGGAGGGGAACGACTAATGAAAAACTGTTTTTT.

This clone has just a few counts. The chain is built from TRBV27 and TRBJ1-5, with TRBD1 identical over 8 bases. The germline CDR1 and CDR2 sequences are MNHEY and SMNVEV (reference sequence). The CDR3 extends over 15 amino acids. Germline trimming cut 5 bases from V and 9 bases from J; bases unmatched to any gene: 12. CDR3 sequence reads: CASSERQGFLTPQHF. DNA for the CDR3: TGTGCCAGCAGTGAGAGACAGGGGTTTCTAACGCCCCAGCATTTT.

The rearrangement uses TRBV5-5 and TRBJ2-2, with 11 bases lining up with TRBD2. In germline, CDR1 is SGHKS, CDR2 YYEKEE (reference sequence). CDR3 length equals 16 residues. Unmatched junction bases numbered 6, after V lost 4 bases and J lost 4 bases. CDR3 amino acids: CASSPAGLAGTGELFF. The CDR3 DNA reads TGTGCCAGCAGCCCTGCAGGACTAGCGGGCACCGGGGAGCTGTTTTTT.

The chain carries TRBV6-1 and TRBJ2-2; tentative D call: TRBD2 (5 bases). The CDR3 runs 11 residues. Germline values: CDR1 MNHNS, CDR2 SASEGT. Trimming took 8 bases from V and 7 from J, leaving 8 bases between them. Here the CDR3 DNA reads TGTGCCAGCGAGGGCATCGGGGAGCTGTTTTTT. Protein product: CASEGIGELFF.

This chain links TRBV6-5 with TRBJ2-7; maybe TRBD2 (6 bases). This CDR3 has 13 residues. V lost 4 bases and J 4 bases, leaving 11 bases between the germline ends. Germline V CDR1 and CDR2: MNHEY, SVGAGI. The CDR3 coding sequence is TGTGCCAGCAGTTTCGGGAGCAGGTACGAGCAGTACTTC. Translation: CASSFGSRYEQYF.

The chain couples TRBV6-1 to TRBJ2-3, with 10 bases matching TRBD2. Germline assignment: CDR1 MNHNS and CDR2 SASEGT. J gave up 0 bases and V 3 bases, and 3 bases lay outside the gene matches. The length of the CDR3 is 16 residues. CDR3 region: CASSDGAGGSTDTQYF. Written as DNA, the CDR3 is TGTGCCAGCAGTGATGGAGCGGGAGGGAGCACAGATACGCAGTATTTT.

This chain joins TRBV7-3 and TRBJ2-2; D call uncertain. The V gene's germline CDR1 is SGHTA and CDR2 FQGTGA. V gave up 6 bases and J gave up 5 bases, with 19 bases separating them. The CDR3 extends over 16 amino acids. The CDR3 region has the DNA TGTGCCAGCAGTCCTTCGGCTTTAGTAGGGACCGGGGAGCTGTTTTTT. Protein product: CASSPSALVGTGELFF. Complete variable domain (other parts from reference TRBV7-3 and TRBJ2-2): GAGVSQTPSNKVTEKGKYVELRCDPISGHTALYWYRQSLGQGPEFLIYFQGTGAADDSGLPNDRFFAVRPEGSVSTLKIQRTERGDSAVYLCASSPSALVGTGELFFGEGSRLTVL.